The 11 T cell receptor beta chains reported below all come from one sample, sequenced in a study of tumor-infiltrating lymphocytes in primary liver carcinoma. Researchers drew blood RNA from unsorted whole blood and extracted germline DNA as well. From approximately 550 ng of total RNA, TCR beta-specific cDNA was reverse-transcribed using a constant-region primer. ARM-PCR was slightly modified, and three nested multiplex PCR rounds with it gave rise to the TCR beta libraries. A C-beta reverse primer and TRBV1-TRBV30 forward primers served in each of the first two PCR rounds, at about 9 cycles apiece. TCRdb reanalysed the multiplex PCR reads using MiXCR and keeps one entry per CDR3 protein. The sample has 300,000 to 400,000 distinct CDR3 sequences; 50% to 70% are singletons. Sequenced material: peripheral blood. These receptors originate from a man aged 35-49 years with primary liver carcinoma and hepatitis B virus infection.

The sample holds a few counts of this clonotype. This rearrangement joins TRBV4-3 to TRBJ2-2; maybe TRBD1 (5 bases). CDR1 is LGHNA, CDR2 YSLEER, per germline. The V gene lost 1 base and the J gene lost 5 bases, with 20 bases spanning the gap. This CDR3 is built from 18 residues. In nucleotides, the CDR3 is TGCGCCAGCAGCCAAGGAGTCCCGGGCCTCTCAGGGACCGGGGAGCTGTTTTTT. Amino acid sequence: CASSQGVPGLSGTGELFF.

To note about this clonotype: This CDR3 is missing its conserved last phenylalanine or tryptophan, likely due to a read error. The DNA for the CDR3 is TGTGCCAGCAGTTACGGGACAGGGGGATCTGAAGCTTTCTCT. Amino acids: CASSYGTGGSEAFS. The V gene is TRBV6-5, the J gene TRBJ1-1, with 11 nucleotides matching TRBD1. Germline V gives CDR1 MNHEY, CDR2 SVGAGI. This CDR3 has 14 amino acids. V gave up 2 bases and J gave up 6 bases; unmatched junction bases: 2.

This clonotype was detected many times. The chain carries TRBV7-9 and TRBJ2-7; 12 bases are a match to TRBD2. From germline, CDR1 is SEHNR and CDR2 FQNEAQ (reference sequence). With V trimmed by 6 bases and J by 4 bases, 10 bases remained unmatched. There are 16 residues in the CDR3. This CDR3 reads CASRPPLAGGGYEQYF. The CDR3 DNA reads TGTGCCAGCAGACCCCCCCTAGCGGGAGGGGGATACGAGCAGTACTTC.

The chain carries TRBV19 and TRBJ2-1; no clear D gene. The CDR3 contains 13 residues. CDR1 is LNHDA and CDR2 is SQIVND in the germline V gene (reference sequence). V was clipped by 6 bases and J by 6 bases, with 12 bases between them. The DNA of the CDR3 is TGTGCCAGTAGCACCCTCCCTGGCAATGAGCAGTTCTTC. Residues: CASSTLPGNEQFF.

DNA of the CDR3: TGCAGCCTACTCCCTGACAGTGACATGAATGACTACACCTTC. Encoded protein: CSLLPDSDMNDYTF. The chain links TRBV29-1 to TRBJ1-2; D is possibly TRBD1 (5 bases). V lost 8 bases, J lost 10 bases, and 26 bases lay in between. Germline lookup yields CDR1 SQVTM and CDR2 ANQGSEA. This CDR3 has 14 residues.

Note on this clonotype: The junction and the germline gene differ at one end; a read error may be behind it. V usage is TRBV11-1 and J usage is TRBJ2-3; D gene uncertain. The CDR3 contains 15 residues. Germline V gives CDR1 SGHAT, CDR2 FQDESV (reference sequence). The CDR3 region has the DNA TGTGCCAGCTGCTTAGAGCCGAGTGTCACAGATACGCAGTATTTT. Translating gives CASCLEPSVTDTQYF.

Details on this clonotype: One end of the junction is discordant with germline, which a read error may explain. The genes are TRBV7-9 and TRBJ2-3, with D maybe TRBD1 (6 bases). The germline V gene encodes CDR1 SEHNR and CDR2 FQNEAQ (reference sequence). The CDR3 is 14 residues long. The CDR3, as DNA: TGCGCCAGCAGCTTGGACAGTTTCACAGATACGCAGTATTTT. Translation: CASSLDSFTDTQYF.

Comment on this clonotype: Given a much more abundant clone one base away, this may be a read error. The chain joins TRBV4-2 to TRBJ1-1; possible D gene TRBD1, 5 bases. Germline V lookup: CDR1 LGHNA, CDR2 YNFKEQ. CDR3 size: 14 residues. CDR3 sequence reads: CASNQEVQGPEAFF. The CDR3 nucleotides read TGTGCCAGCAACCAAGAGGTCCAGGGACCTGAAGCTTTCTTT.

The chain joins TRBV11-1 to TRBJ2-1; tentative D call: TRBD2 (5 bases). The DNA end is a closer match to TRBJ2-7, so the J assignment may be wrong. The CDR3 totals 16 residues. Germline V CDR1 and CDR2: SGHAT, FQDESV (reference sequence). CDR3 sequence: CASSPKGRTDYNEQYF. CDR3 DNA sequence: TGTGCCAGTAGCCCAAAAGGGCGGACTGATTACAATGAGCAGTACTTC.

This clonotype was seen a single time. With a much larger clone just one base away, this may be a read error. This CDR3 reads CSVHVSGSGPEQFF. The CDR3 DNA reads TGCAGCGTTCACGTTAGCGGGAGTGGGCCTGAGCAGTTCTTC. The V gene is TRBV29-1, the J gene TRBJ2-1; 9 nucleotides agree with TRBD2. This CDR3 region has 14 residues. From germline, CDR1 is SQVTM and CDR2 ANQGSEA. V lost 5 bases and J lost 9; bases outside the gene matches: 11.

The chain carries TRBV7-2 and TRBJ2-5, with 7 bases that match TRBD2. This CDR3 comprises 14 residues. The V segment lost 6 bases and the J segment 4 bases; nucleotides outside the gene matches: 8. CDR1 is SGHTA, CDR2 FQGNSA, per germline. CDR3: CASSWGGNLETQYF. CDR3 nucleotides: TGTGCCAGCAGTTGGGGGGGAAACCTAGAGACCCAGTACTTC. Variable domain in full (rest from reference TRBV7-2 and TRBJ2-5): GAGVSQSPSNKVTEKGKDVELRCDPISGHTALYWYRQSLGQGLEFLIYFQGNSAPDKSGLPSDRFSAERTGGSVSTLTIQRTQQEDSAVYLCASSWGGNLETQYFGPGTRLLVL.